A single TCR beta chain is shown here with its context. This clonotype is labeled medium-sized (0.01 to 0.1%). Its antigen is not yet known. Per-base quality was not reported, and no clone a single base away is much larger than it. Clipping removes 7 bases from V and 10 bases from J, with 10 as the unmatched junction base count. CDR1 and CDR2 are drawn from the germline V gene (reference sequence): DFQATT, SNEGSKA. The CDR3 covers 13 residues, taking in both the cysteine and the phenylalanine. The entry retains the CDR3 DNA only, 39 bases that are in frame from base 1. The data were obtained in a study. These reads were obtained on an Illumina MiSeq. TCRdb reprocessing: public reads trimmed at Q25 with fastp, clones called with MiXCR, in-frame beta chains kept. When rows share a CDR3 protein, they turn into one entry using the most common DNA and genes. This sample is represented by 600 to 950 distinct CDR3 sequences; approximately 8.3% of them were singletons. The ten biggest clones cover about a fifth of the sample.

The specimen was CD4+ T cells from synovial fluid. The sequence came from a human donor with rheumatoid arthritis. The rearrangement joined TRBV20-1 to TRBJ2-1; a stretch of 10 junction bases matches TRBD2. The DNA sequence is TGCAGTGGCACACCAGGACTAGCGGCCGAGCAGTTCTTC. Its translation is CSGTPGLAAEQFF.